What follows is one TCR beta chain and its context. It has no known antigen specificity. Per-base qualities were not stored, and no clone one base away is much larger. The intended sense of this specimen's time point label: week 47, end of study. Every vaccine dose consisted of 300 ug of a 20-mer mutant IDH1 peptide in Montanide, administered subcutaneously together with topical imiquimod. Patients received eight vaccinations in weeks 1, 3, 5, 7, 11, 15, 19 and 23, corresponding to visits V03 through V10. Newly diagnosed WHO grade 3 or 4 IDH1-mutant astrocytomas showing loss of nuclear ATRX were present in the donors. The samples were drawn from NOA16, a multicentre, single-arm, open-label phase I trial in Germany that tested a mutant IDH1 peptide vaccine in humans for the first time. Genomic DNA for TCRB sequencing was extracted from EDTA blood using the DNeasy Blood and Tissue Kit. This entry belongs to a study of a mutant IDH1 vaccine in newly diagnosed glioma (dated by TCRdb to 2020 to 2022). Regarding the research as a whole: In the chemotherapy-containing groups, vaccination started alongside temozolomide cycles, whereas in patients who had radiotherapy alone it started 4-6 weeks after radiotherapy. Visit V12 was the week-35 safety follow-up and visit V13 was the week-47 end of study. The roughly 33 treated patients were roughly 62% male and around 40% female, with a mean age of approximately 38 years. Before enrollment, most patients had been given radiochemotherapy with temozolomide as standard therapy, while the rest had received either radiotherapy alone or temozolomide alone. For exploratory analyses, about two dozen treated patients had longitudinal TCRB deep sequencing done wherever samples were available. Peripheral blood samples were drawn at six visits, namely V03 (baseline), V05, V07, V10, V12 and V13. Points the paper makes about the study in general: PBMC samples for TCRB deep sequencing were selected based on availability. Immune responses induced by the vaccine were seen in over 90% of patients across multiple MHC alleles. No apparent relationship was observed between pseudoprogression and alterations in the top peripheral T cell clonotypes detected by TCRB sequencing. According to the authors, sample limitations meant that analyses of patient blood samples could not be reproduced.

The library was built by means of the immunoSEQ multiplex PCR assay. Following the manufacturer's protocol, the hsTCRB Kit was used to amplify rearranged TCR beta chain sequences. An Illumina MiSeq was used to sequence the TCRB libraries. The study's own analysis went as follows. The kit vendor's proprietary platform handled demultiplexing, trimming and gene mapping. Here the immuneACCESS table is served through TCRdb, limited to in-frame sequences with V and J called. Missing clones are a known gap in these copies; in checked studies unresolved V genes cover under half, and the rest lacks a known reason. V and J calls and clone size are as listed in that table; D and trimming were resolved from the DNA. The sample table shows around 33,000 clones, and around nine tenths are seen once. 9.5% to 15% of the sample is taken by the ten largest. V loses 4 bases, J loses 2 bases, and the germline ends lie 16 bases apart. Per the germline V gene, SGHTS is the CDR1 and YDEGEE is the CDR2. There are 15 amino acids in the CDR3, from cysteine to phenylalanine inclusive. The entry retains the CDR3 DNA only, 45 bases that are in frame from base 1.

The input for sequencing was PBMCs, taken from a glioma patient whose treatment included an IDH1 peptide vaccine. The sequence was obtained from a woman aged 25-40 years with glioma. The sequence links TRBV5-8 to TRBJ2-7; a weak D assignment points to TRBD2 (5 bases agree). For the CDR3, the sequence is CASSLAFRDPYEQYF. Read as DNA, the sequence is TGTGCCAGCAGCCTAGCCTTCCGGGATCCCTACGAGCAGTACTTC.